Each of the 24 T cell receptor beta chains below was sequenced from the same sample in a study of cytomegalovirus exposure and HLA in healthy donors. Produced via immunoSEQ multiplex PCR; TCRdb's table is partial and in-frame only. There are roughly 260,000 clones in the sample; roughly 90% occur only once, and under 0.4% lies in the top ten. Source material: PBMCs. The receptors come from a woman aged 18-29 years in good health and CMV-seronegative.

The CDR3 is CASSGRQGPWDEQYV. CDR3 DNA sequence: TGTGCCAGCAGTGGACGACAGGGGCCTTGGGACGAGCAGTACGTC. The chain links TRBV28 to TRBJ2-7; 8 positions agree with TRBD1. J gave up 5 bases and V 5 bases, and 11 bases lay outside the gene matches. CDR3 length: 15 residues. Per germline, CDR1 MDHEN and CDR2 SYDVKM.

This rearrangement joins TRBV27 to TRBJ2-3; TRBD1 matches 7 bases. Germline CDR1 MNHEY, CDR2 SMNVEV (reference sequence). CDR3 size: 16 residues. Unmatched junction bases numbered 5, after V lost 2 bases and J lost 0 bases. The CDR3 region is CASSLQGDPSTDTQYF. CDR3 in DNA: TGTGCCAGCAGTTTACAGGGGGACCCTAGCACAGATACGCAGTATTTT.

The rearrangement joins TRBV4-3 to TRBJ2-3; TRBD2 matches 9 bases. The CDR3 loop spans 18 amino acids. Losses at the gene ends were 0 bases for V and 6 bases for J; bases not matched to a gene: 13. Germline V gene data show CDR1 as LGHNA and CDR2 as YSLEER. In DNA form, the CDR3 reads TGCGCCAGCAGCCAAGAAACGAGCGGGGGGCAGGTTCGCGATACGCAGTATTTT. It yields the protein CASSQETSGGQVRDTQYF.

The DNA of the CDR3 is TGTGCCAGCAGCCCGAACTACAGGGGGACGGGCTACGAGCAGTACGTC. It codes for CASSPNYRGTGYEQYV. The rearrangement joins TRBV5-6 to TRBJ2-7; 8 nucleotides align to TRBD1. Looked up from germline, CDR1 is SGHDT and CDR2 is YYEEEE. With V trimmed by 4 bases and J by 3 bases, 12 bases remained unmatched. The CDR3 totals 16 residues.

The J gene is TRBJ2-7, the V gene TRBV14; D unclear. The V end lost 1 base, the J end lost 0 bases, and 16 bases lay between the germline ends. Germline V gene lookup returns CDR1 SGHDN and CDR2 FVKESK. The CDR3 contains 17 residues. The CDR3 sequence is CASSQVLVKQISYEQYF. CDR3 sequence (DNA): TGTGCCAGCAGCCAAGTTTTAGTAAAACAGATCTCCTACGAGCAGTACTTC.

This rearrangement joins TRBV7-9 to TRBJ1-1; D not resolved. The V gene's germline CDR1 is SEHNR and CDR2 FQNEAQ (reference sequence). There are 15 residues in the CDR3. V shed 0 bases and J shed 1 base, with 9 bases lying between them. The CDR3 here is CASSLAVGRNTEAFF. The CDR3 DNA follows: TGTGCCAGCAGCTTAGCGGTGGGCCGGAACACTGAAGCTTTCTTT.

The CDR3 region is CASSTQPTGGSGYNSPLHF. The CDR3 DNA reads TGCGCCAGCAGCACACAACCTACAGGGGGTAGCGGCTATAATTCACCCCTCCACTTT. The gene calls are TRBV5-1 and TRBJ1-6, with 8 bases aligning to TRBD1. This CDR3 contains 19 residues. Germline CDR1 SGHRS, CDR2 YFSETQ. V was clipped by 4 bases and J by 3 bases; unmatched bases: 15.

V usage is TRBV7-2 and J usage is TRBJ1-1; possible D gene TRBD1, 5 bases. V lost 1 base to trimming and J lost 3 bases, with 12 bases between them. Germline CDR1 is SGHTA and CDR2 is FQGNSA. The CDR3 contains 15 residues. The CDR3 nucleotides are TGTGCCAGCAGCTTAGGGGGGGTGGTGCACACTGAAGCTTTCTTT. Translating gives CASSLGGVVHTEAFF.

The chain recombines TRBV7-9 with TRBJ2-1; 7 bases fit TRBD2. V lost 5 bases and J lost 5; bases outside the gene matches: 9. Germline CDR1 is SEHNR and CDR2 is FQNEAQ (reference sequence). The CDR3 spans 15 residues. The CDR3 spells CASSDERGGHNEQFF. The DNA of the CDR3 is TGTGCCAGCAGCGACGAGCGCGGGGGACACAATGAGCAGTTCTTC.

The CDR3 sequence is CASILSAGNSYEQYF. CDR3 nucleotides: TGTGCCAGCATTCTATCGGCAGGGAACTCCTACGAGCAGTACTTC. This chain connects TRBV5-5 to TRBJ2-7, with D perhaps matching TRBD1 (5 bases). The CDR3 spans 15 residues. From germline, CDR1 is SGHKS and CDR2 YYEKEE (reference sequence). V dropped 6 bases and J dropped 0 bases, with 16 bases sitting between them.

The J gene is TRBJ1-6, the V gene TRBV7-2, with 7 bases that match TRBD1. V shed 1 base and J 6 bases; nucleotides not matched to a gene: 9. The V gene's germline CDR1 is SGHTA and CDR2 FQGNSA. The CDR3 is 17 residues long. The CDR3 spells CASSLGLTGLGNSPLHF. In DNA form, the CDR3 reads TGTGCCAGCAGCTTAGGTCTGACAGGGCTAGGTAATTCACCCCTCCACTTT.

A few counts support this clone. The chain is built from TRBV2 and TRBJ1-1; a possible D gene is TRBD1 (5 bases). V was pared by 6 bases and J by 2 bases, with 10 bases between. CDR1 and CDR2 from the germline V gene are SNHLY and FYNNEI. This CDR3 is 13 amino acids long. CDR3 nucleotides: TGTGCCAGCAGGGAACAGGCCAACACTGAAGCTTTCTTT. The encoded protein is CASREQANTEAFF.

V and J are TRBV9 and TRBJ1-4; perhaps TRBD1 as D (5 bases). The CDR3 is 15 amino acids. V gave up 0 bases and J gave up 4 bases, with 10 bases separating them. Germline lookup yields CDR1 SGDLS and CDR2 YYNGEE. CDR3 nucleotide sequence: TGTGCCAGCAGCGTAGCTTTAGGGGTTAATGAAAAACTGTTTTTT. Amino acid sequence: CASSVALGVNEKLFF.

The chain has TRBV19 and TRBJ2-1, with 9 bases matching TRBD2. CDR3 length equals 14 residues. From germline, CDR1 is LNHDA and CDR2 SQIVND (reference sequence). The junction had 4 bases not matched to a gene; V was cut back by 7 bases and J by 3 bases. CDR3 in DNA: TGTGCCAGTACCGTTAGCGGGGGCTACAATGAGCAGTTCTTC. Residues: CASTVSGGYNEQFF.

The chain employs TRBV27 and TRBJ2-7, with TRBD1 identical over 10 bases. Trimming cost V 0 bases and J 2 bases; bases outside gene matches: 4. CDR1 MNHEY and CDR2 SMNVEV come from the germline V gene (reference sequence). The CDR3 is made up of 16 amino acids. This CDR3 is CASSLSRQGAAYEQYF. CDR3 sequence (DNA): TGTGCCAGCAGTTTATCTCGACAGGGGGCGGCCTACGAGCAGTACTTC.

The V gene is TRBV19, the J gene TRBJ1-5; D is uncertain. Trimming left V 7 bases short and J 1 base short, with 11 bases between. The V gene's germline CDR1 is LNHDA and CDR2 SQIVND (reference sequence). The CDR3 covers 14 residues. The CDR3 DNA sequence: TGTGCCAGTACATCGGTCGTAAGCAATCAGCCCCAGCATTTT. This encodes CASTSVVSNQPQHF.

J is TRBJ2-3 and V is TRBV6-5, with D possibly TRBD1 on 6 matching bases. Trimming took off 5 bases at V and 2 bases at J, with 8 bases between the two ends. This CDR3 contains 13 residues. Germline CDR1 MNHEY, CDR2 SVGAGI. CDR3 sequence reads: CASSRQATDTQYF. DNA of the CDR3: TGTGCCAGCAGTCGACAGGCCACAGATACGCAGTATTTT.

The chain uses TRBV7-3 and TRBJ1-2; 10 bases agree with TRBD1. Germline CDR1 is SGHTA and CDR2 is FQGTGA. The V and J ends lost 5 bases and 8 bases, in that order; junction bases with no gene match: 5. The CDR3 has 13 amino acids. In DNA, the CDR3 is TGTGCCAGCAGCGGGGACAGGGGATACGGCTACACCTTC. It codes for CASSGDRGYGYTF.

The chain links TRBV29-1 to TRBJ2-1; 13 bases agree with TRBD2. The germline V gene encodes CDR1 SQVTM and CDR2 ANQGSEA. This CDR3 has 19 amino acids. V was pared by 3 bases and J by 0 bases, with 11 bases of the junction left unmatched. CDR3 nucleotides: TGCAGCGTTGAGTTAAGACTAGCGGGGGGCACCAGCTCCTACAATGAGCAGTTCTTC. Protein product: CSVELRLAGGTSSYNEQFF.

The chain employs TRBV28 and TRBJ2-7; 7 bases map to TRBD1. This CDR3 comprises 15 residues. Germline CDR1 is MDHEN and CDR2 is SYDVKM. Trimming at V came to 6 bases and at J to 1 base, leaving 9 bases not matched to a gene. The CDR3 is CASSQNAQGSYEQYF. In nucleotides, the CDR3 is TGTGCCAGCAGCCAGAATGCACAGGGGTCCTACGAGCAGTACTTC. The full variable domain, rest sourced from reference TRBV28 and TRBJ2-7, is DVKVTQSSRYLVKRTGEKVFLECVQDMDHENMFWYRQDPGLGLRLIYFSYDVKMKEKGDIPEGYSVSREKKERFSLILESASTNQTSMYLCASSQNAQGSYEQYFGPGTRLTVT.

The CDR3 nucleotides read TGCGCCAGTGAGCGGGGGGGTAGCACAGATACGCAGTATTTT. It codes for CASERGGSTDTQYF. The V call is TRBV10-2, the J call TRBJ2-3; 10 bases agree with TRBD2. Looked up from germline, CDR1 is WSHSY and CDR2 is SAAADI. This CDR3 is 14 amino acids long. V lost 9 bases, J lost 0 bases, and 3 bases stayed unmatched.

This rearrangement joins TRBV18 to TRBJ1-5, with D unclear. Trimming cost V 3 bases and J 4 bases, with 16 bases left between them. Germline V gene data show CDR1 as KGHSH and CDR2 as LQKENI. CDR3 size: 16 residues. CDR3 sequence: CASSPPQQVKNQPQHF. The CDR3 bases are TGTGCCAGCTCACCGCCACAGCAAGTGAAGAATCAGCCCCAGCATTTT. Looking up the rest from reference TRBV18 and TRBJ1-5 gives the full variable domain: NAGVMQNPRHLVRRRGQEARLRCSPMKGHSHVYWYRQLPEEGLKFMVYLQKENIIDESGMPKERFSAEFPKEGPSILRIQQVVRGDSAAYFCASSPPQQVKNQPQHFGDGTRLSIL.

This clone has a handful of counts. The chain recombines TRBV5-1 with TRBJ1-5, with no clear D. Germline V gives CDR1 SGHRS, CDR2 YFSETQ. The length of the CDR3 is 14 residues. V lost 0 bases to trimming and J lost 3 bases, with 7 bases between them. CDR3 sequence: CASSLVGNNQPQHF. In DNA form, the CDR3 reads TGCGCCAGCAGCTTGGTCGGGAACAATCAGCCCCAGCATTTT.

This chain joins TRBV28 and TRBJ1-2, with D tentatively TRBD1 (5 bases). There are 15 residues in the CDR3. Germline assignment: CDR1 MDHEN and CDR2 SYDVKM. The V and J ends lost 5 bases and 7 bases respectively, with 20 bases between them. The chain's CDR3 is CASSPQGDGARGYTF. CDR3 bases: TGTGCCAGCAGTCCCCAAGGGGATGGGGCTCGTGGCTACACCTTC.